A single sample is the source of the 14 T cell receptor beta chains below, sequenced in a study of T cells in Graves' hyperthyroidism and ophthalmopathy. There were TCR beta CDR3 regions amplified from RNA transcripts. The primer set for the first-round RT-PCR of the TCR CDR3 was HTBI. TCRdb itself ran the multiplex PCR reads through MiXCR, one entry per CDR3 protein. The repertoire holds fewer than 450,000 distinct CDR3 sequences, with about 15% as singletons. The sequencing sample was made of blood. The receptors come from a woman aged 55-69 years with Graves' ophthalmopathy.

This clonotype has a handful of counts. The rearrangement links TRBV30 to TRBJ1-3; D remains unclear. Trimming left V 0 bases short and J 3 bases short, with 12 bases between. Germline V gene data show CDR1 as GTSNPN and CDR2 as SVGIG (reference sequence). This CDR3 region has 15 residues. CDR3 region: CAWSVRELVGNTIYF. The CDR3 DNA reads as TGTGCCTGGAGTGTTCGGGAGTTGGTTGGAAACACCATATATTTT.

This clonotype came up many times. The rearrangement joins TRBV6-5 to TRBJ2-5, with 14 positions matching TRBD2. Germline values: CDR1 MNHEY, CDR2 SVGAGI. The CDR3 length is 18 residues. The J segment lost 3 bases and the V segment lost 0 bases, leaving 6 bases of the junction unmatched. In nucleotides, the CDR3 is TGTGCCAGCAGTTACTCTGGACTAGCGGGAGGAGGGGAAGAGACCCAGTACTTC. Its translation is CASSYSGLAGGGEETQYF.

V and J are TRBV30 and TRBJ2-7, with D perhaps matching TRBD1 (6 bases). Germline V gene sequence: CDR1 GTSNPN, CDR2 SVGIG (reference sequence). V gave up 2 bases and J gave up 4 bases, with 15 bases separating them. This CDR3 comprises 14 residues. The CDR3, as DNA: TGTGCCTGGAGTTCCGGGGTGGGGGCTTACGAGCAGTACTTC. It encodes CAWSSGVGAYEQYF.

This clonotype appeared many times. V and J are TRBV5-1 and TRBJ2-3, with D hard to call. There are 13 residues in the CDR3. CDR1 is SGHRS, CDR2 YFSETQ, per germline. V lost 2 bases, J lost 5 bases, and 9 bases lay in between. DNA for the CDR3: TGCGCCAGCAGCTTCGACTTGGGAGATACGCAGTATTTT. This encodes CASSFDLGDTQYF.

The V and J genes are TRBV28 and TRBJ2-2; D gene unclear. The CDR3 covers 12 residues. CDR1 MDHEN and CDR2 SYDVKM come from the germline V gene. V shed 8 bases and J shed 3 bases, with 7 bases lying between them. In nucleotides, the CDR3 is TGTGCCAGCGGCGTCGACACCGGGGAGCTGTTTTTT. This sequence encodes CASGVDTGELFF.

Of note for this clonotype: This may come from a read error, since a much larger clone is one base off. The chain carries TRBV5-1 and TRBJ2-1; a possible D gene is TRBD1 (5 bases). Germline V gene data show CDR1 as SGHRS and CDR2 as YFSETQ. The CDR3 loop spans 14 amino acids. V was trimmed by 3 bases and J by 3 bases, leaving 10 bases between them. Here the CDR3 reads CASSSDKNYNEQFF. CDR3 nucleotide sequence: TGCGCCAGCAGCTCGGACAAGAACTACAATGAGCAGTTCTTC.

V and J are TRBV3-1 and TRBJ1-1; D is unclear. Trimming shortened V by 4 bases and J by 10 bases, and 13 bases separated the two germline ends. Germline-derived CDR1 and CDR2 are LGHDT and YNNKEL (reference sequence). The CDR3 contains 12 residues. The CDR3 protein is CASSPETGAAFF. The CDR3 DNA is TGTGCCAGCAGCCCCGAAACTGGAGCAGCTTTCTTT.

This clonotype was observed at least ten times. The chain carries TRBV12-3 or TRBV12-4 and TRBJ2-1; 9 bases agree with TRBD2. With 3 bases clipped from V and 1 base from J, the junction kept 4 bases outside the gene matches. This CDR3 has 16 amino acids. The CDR3 DNA sequence: TGTGCCAGCAGTTTCGGCGGGAGGGAATCCTACAATGAGCAGTTCTTC. Its protein product is CASSFGGRESYNEQFF.

This clonotype was observed a handful of times. The V call is TRBV5-6, the J call TRBJ2-3, with D hard to call. The CDR3 is 13 residues long. Germline V gene lookup returns CDR1 SGHDT and CDR2 YYEEEE. V was trimmed by 4 bases and J by 2 bases, leaving 8 bases between them. The CDR3 region has the DNA TGTGCCAGCAGCGCCCTACACACAGATACGCAGTATTTT. This encodes CASSALHTDTQYF.

This clonotype has a count of ten or more. J is TRBJ2-1 and V is TRBV5-1; 7 positions agree with TRBD2. Germline values: CDR1 SGHRS, CDR2 YFSETQ. This CDR3 contains 16 residues. V lost 4 bases to trimming and J lost 9 bases; unmatched junction nucleotides: 16. The chain's CDR3 is CASSPVERERGSEQFF. The CDR3 region has the DNA TGCGCCAGCAGCCCGGTGGAGCGGGAACGTGGGAGTGAGCAGTTCTTC. The full variable domain, rest sourced from reference TRBV5-1 and TRBJ2-1, is KAGVTQTPRYLIKTRGQQVTLSCSPISGHRSVSWYQQTPGQGLQFLFEYFSETQRNKGNFPGRFSGRQFSNSRSEMNVSTLELGDSALYLCASSPVERERGSEQFFGPGTRLTVL.

This CDR3 reads CATSDGLKSYEQYF. The CDR3 DNA reads TGTGCCACCAGTGACGGACTCAAGTCCTACGAGCAGTACTTC. The chain uses TRBV24-1 and TRBJ2-7; possible D gene TRBD2, 5 bases. This CDR3 has 14 residues. The germline V and J ends were trimmed by 4 bases and 1 base, with 10 bases remaining between them. CDR1 and CDR2 (germline): KGHDR, SFDVKD.

The chain combines TRBV20-1 with TRBJ2-3; D gene ambiguous. V was clipped by 4 bases and J by 2 bases, with 13 bases between them. Germline CDR1 DFQATT, CDR2 SNEGSKA (reference sequence). The CDR3 covers 14 residues. For the CDR3, the DNA is TGCAGTGCTAAGATCTACTTCTCCACAGATACGCAGTATTTT. Amino acids: CSAKIYFSTDTQYF.

The chain employs TRBV6-1 and TRBJ2-7; TRBD2 might be the D (6 bases). Germline V CDR1 and CDR2: MNHNS, SASEGT. The germline V and J ends were trimmed by 7 bases and 5 bases, with 15 bases remaining between them. The CDR3 sequence is 13 residues long. CDR3 residues: CASTELAGDEQYF. The CDR3 nucleotides read TGTGCCAGCACGGAACTAGCCGGCGACGAGCAGTACTTC.

This clonotype has ten or more counts. The chain couples TRBV11-3 to TRBJ2-7, with 13 bases identical to TRBD2. The V gene's germline CDR1 is SGHNT and CDR2 YENEEA. CDR3 length: 15 residues. The trim removed 4 bases at V and 4 bases at J, leaving 4 bases unmatched. The CDR3 nucleotides are TGTGCCAGCAGCTCGGGACTAGCGGGGCGGTACGAGCAGTACTTC. Translation gives CASSSGLAGRYEQYF.